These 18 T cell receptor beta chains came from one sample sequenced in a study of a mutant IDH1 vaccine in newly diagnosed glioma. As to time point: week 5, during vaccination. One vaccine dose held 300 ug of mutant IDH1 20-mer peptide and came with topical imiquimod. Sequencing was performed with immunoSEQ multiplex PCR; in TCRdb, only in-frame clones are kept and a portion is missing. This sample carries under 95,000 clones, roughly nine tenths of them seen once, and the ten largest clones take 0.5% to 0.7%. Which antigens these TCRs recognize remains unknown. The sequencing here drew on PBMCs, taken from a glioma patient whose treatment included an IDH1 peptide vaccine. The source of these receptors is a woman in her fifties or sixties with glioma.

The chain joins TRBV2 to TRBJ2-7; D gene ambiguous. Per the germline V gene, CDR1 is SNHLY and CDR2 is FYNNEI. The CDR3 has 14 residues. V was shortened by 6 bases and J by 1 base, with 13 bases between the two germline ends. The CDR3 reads CASRDVGRSYEQYF. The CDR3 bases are TGTGCCAGCAGGGATGTGGGTAGATCCTACGAGCAGTACTTC.

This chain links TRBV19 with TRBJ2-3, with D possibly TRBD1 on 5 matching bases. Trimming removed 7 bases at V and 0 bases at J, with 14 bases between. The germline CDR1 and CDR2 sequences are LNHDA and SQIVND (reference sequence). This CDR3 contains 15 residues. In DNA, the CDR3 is TGTGCCAGTACCCCAGACAGTCTAAGCACAGATACGCAGTATTTT. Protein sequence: CASTPDSLSTDTQYF.

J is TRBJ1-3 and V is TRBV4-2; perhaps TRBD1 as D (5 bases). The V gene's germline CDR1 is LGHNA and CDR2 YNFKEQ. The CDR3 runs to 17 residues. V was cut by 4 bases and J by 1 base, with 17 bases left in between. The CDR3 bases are TGTGCCAGCAGCCCGGCCGGGACTTCGGGGTCTGGAAACACCATATATTTT. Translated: CASSPAGTSGSGNTIYF.

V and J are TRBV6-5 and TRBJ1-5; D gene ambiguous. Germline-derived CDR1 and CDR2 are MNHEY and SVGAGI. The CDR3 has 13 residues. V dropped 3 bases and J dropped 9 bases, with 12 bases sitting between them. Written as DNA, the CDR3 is TGTGCCAGCAGTTATGGCGCCACGGGGCCCCAGCATTTT. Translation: CASSYGATGPQHF.

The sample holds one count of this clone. The CDR3 region has the DNA TGTGCCAGCCAGAACAGGGGATTTGACACTGAAGCTTTCTTT. It translates to CASQNRGFDTEAFF. The V call is TRBV27, the J call TRBJ1-1, with 7 bases matching TRBD1. V lost 8 bases to trimming and J lost 3 bases; unmatched junction nucleotides: 9. In germline, CDR1 is MNHEY, CDR2 SMNVEV (reference sequence). The CDR3 has 14 residues.

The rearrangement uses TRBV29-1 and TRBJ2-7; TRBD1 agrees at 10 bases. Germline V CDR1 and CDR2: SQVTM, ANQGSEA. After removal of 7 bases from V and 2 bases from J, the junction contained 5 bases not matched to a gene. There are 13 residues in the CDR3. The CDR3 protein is CSARTGGAYEQYF. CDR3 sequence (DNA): TGCAGCGCAAGGACAGGGGGGGCCTACGAGCAGTACTTC.

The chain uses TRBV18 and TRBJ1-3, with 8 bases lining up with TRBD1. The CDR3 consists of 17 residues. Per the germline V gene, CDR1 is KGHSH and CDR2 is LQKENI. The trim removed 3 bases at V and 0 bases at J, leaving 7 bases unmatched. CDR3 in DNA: TGTGCCAGCTCACCCCGACAGGGGTCCATCTCTGGAAACACCATATATTTT. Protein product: CASSPRQGSISGNTIYF.

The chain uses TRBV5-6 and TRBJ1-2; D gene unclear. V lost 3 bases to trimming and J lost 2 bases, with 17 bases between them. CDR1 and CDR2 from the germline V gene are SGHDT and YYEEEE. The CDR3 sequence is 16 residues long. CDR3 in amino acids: CASSSSEVGVNYGYTF. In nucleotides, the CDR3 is TGTGCCAGCAGCTCCTCGGAGGTCGGGGTGAACTATGGCTACACCTTC.

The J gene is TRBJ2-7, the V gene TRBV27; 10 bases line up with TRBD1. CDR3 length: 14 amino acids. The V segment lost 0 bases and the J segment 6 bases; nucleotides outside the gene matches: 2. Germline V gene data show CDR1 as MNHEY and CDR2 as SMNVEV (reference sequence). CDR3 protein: CASSLSGTGVEQYF. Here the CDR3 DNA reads TGTGCCAGCAGTTTATCTGGGACAGGGGTCGAGCAGTACTTC.

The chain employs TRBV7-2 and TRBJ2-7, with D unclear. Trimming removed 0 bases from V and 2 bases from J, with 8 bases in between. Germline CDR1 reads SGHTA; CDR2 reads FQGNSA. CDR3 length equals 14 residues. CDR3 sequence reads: CASSLAAGPYEQYF. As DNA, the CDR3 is TGTGCCAGCAGCTTAGCAGCTGGACCCTACGAGCAGTACTTC.

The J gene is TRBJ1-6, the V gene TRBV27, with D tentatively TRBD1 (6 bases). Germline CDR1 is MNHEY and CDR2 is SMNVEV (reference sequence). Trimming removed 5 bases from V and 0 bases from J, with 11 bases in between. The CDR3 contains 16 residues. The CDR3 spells CASSQTGSSYNSPLHF. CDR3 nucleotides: TGTGCCAGCAGTCAAACAGGGAGCTCCTATAATTCACCCCTCCACTTT.

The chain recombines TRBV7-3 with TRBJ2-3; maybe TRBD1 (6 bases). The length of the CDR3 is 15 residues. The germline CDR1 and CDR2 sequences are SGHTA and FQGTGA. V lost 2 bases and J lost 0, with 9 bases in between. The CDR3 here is CASSLQGISTDTQYF. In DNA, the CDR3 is TGTGCCAGCAGCTTACAGGGGATAAGCACAGATACGCAGTATTTT.

The CDR3 region has the DNA TGCGCCAGCAGCTTGGCCGGGGGCGGGGATGAGCAGTTCTTC. This encodes CASSLAGGGDEQFF. The rearrangement joins TRBV5-1 to TRBJ2-1; D might be TRBD1 or TRBD2, each matching 6 bases. This CDR3 spans 14 amino acids. Germline assignment: CDR1 SGHRS and CDR2 YFSETQ. The V gene lost 0 bases and the J gene lost 8 bases, with 12 bases spanning the gap.

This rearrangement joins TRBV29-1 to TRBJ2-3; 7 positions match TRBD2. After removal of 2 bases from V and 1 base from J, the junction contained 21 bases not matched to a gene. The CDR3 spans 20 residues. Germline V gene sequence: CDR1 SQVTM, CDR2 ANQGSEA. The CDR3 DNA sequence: TGCAGCGTTGAATGGGGGAGTAGCGCGGGAGTCAGGTCAGGCACAGATACGCAGTATTTT. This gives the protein CSVEWGSSAGVRSGTDTQYF.

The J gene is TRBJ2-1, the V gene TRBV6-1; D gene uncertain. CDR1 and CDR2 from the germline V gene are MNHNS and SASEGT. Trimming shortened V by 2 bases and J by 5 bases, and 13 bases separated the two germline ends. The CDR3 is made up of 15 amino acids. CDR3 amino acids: CASSEPFHLNNEQFF. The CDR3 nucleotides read TGTGCCAGCAGTGAACCCTTCCACTTGAACAATGAGCAGTTCTTC.

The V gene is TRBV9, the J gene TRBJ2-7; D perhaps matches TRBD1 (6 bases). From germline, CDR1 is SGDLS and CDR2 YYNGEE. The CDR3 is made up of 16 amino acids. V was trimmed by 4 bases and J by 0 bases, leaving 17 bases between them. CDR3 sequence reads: CASSPGPGANSYEQYF. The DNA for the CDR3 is TGTGCCAGCAGCCCAGGGCCAGGGGCGAACTCCTACGAGCAGTACTTC.

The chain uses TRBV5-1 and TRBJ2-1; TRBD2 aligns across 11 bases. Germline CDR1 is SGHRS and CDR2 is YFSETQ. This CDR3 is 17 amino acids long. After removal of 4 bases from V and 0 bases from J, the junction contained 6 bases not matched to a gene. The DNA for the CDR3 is TGCGCCAGCAGCGGCGGACTAGCGGGCAGCTCCTACAATGAGCAGTTCTTC. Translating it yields CASSGGLAGSSYNEQFF.

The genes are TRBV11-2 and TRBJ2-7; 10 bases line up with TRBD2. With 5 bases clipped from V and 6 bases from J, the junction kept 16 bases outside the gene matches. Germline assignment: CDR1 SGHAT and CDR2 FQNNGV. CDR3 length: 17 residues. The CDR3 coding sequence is TGTGCCAGCAGCCCCCGTATCAGCGGGAGGGGATGGAGCGAGCAGTACTTC. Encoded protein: CASSPRISGRGWSEQYF.